This TCR beta chain originates from a study of blood T cell repertoires in COVID-19 (TCRdb year 2020). Describing the broader study: The collaborator samples originated in the United States, Italy and Spain and spanned the acute and convalescent phases of COVID-19. The prospective study material was composed of cDNA or gDNA derived from T cells, B-cell-depleted T cells, or PBMCs. Deeply sampled blood TCRbeta repertoires from subjects exposed to, actively infected with, or recovered from COVID-19 were included in the dataset. The repertoires were released in a freely available public database meant as a resource for research on the immune response to SARS-CoV-2. Samples came from the ongoing ImmuneRACE study (first 160 participants) plus 1,254 subjects from 6 global collaborators. Sample metadata almost always included a de-identified subject ID, COVID-19 status, age in years and sex. Where HLA class I and class II types were available, the types were taken from metadata supplied by the sample provider, not from assay-based typing. Here is what the overall study found, with its caveats: The quantity of clinical and demographic metadata differed by source and by participant and was supplied without curation.

The collaborating institutions used their own protocols to collect whole blood in K2EDTA tubes. For TCRbeta analysis, collaborator samples were shipped as frozen whole blood, as isolated PBMCs, or as DNA extracted from either sample type. V is shortened by 8 bases, J by 6 bases, and the region joining them spans 7 bases. The germline V gene yields MDHEN for CDR1 and SYDVKM for CDR2. The CDR3 goes from the cysteine to the phenylalanine over 11 residues. Only the CDR3 portion is preserved as DNA: 33 bases, with reading frame beginning at the first base. Remarks on this clone: Its antigen is still unknown. Base qualities are not at hand, and no much larger clone is one base apart.

The immunoSEQ Assay, a bias-controlled multiplex PCR, was used to amplify TCRbeta CDR3 regions from genomic DNA. Regarding the original processing steps: Nucleated cell counts per sample were estimated from amplification of reference gene primers within the assay. To quantify the absolute abundance of each unique TCRbeta CDR3 rearrangement, sequence reads were collapsed and filtered. For each sample, productive Simpson clonality was calculated as the square root of Simpson's diversity index over productive rearrangements. Here the immuneACCESS table is served through TCRdb, limited to in-frame sequences with V and J called. Missing clones are a known gap in these copies; in checked studies unresolved V genes cover under half, and the rest lacks a known reason. The D gene and trimming were derived from the DNA, and the V and J assignments and clone size from that table. The sample table lists a few hundred thousand clones, roughly 82% of them with a count of one. The ten most abundant clones make up 9% to 15% of the sample.

The specimen was peripheral blood. The V gene is TRBV28 and the J gene is TRBJ2-2, with the D gene not clear enough to name. This sequence originates from a man older than 75 with acute or convalescent COVID-19. The bases are TGTGCCAGCCGCGGTGCCGGGGAGCTGTTTTTT. The encoded protein is CASRGAGELFF.